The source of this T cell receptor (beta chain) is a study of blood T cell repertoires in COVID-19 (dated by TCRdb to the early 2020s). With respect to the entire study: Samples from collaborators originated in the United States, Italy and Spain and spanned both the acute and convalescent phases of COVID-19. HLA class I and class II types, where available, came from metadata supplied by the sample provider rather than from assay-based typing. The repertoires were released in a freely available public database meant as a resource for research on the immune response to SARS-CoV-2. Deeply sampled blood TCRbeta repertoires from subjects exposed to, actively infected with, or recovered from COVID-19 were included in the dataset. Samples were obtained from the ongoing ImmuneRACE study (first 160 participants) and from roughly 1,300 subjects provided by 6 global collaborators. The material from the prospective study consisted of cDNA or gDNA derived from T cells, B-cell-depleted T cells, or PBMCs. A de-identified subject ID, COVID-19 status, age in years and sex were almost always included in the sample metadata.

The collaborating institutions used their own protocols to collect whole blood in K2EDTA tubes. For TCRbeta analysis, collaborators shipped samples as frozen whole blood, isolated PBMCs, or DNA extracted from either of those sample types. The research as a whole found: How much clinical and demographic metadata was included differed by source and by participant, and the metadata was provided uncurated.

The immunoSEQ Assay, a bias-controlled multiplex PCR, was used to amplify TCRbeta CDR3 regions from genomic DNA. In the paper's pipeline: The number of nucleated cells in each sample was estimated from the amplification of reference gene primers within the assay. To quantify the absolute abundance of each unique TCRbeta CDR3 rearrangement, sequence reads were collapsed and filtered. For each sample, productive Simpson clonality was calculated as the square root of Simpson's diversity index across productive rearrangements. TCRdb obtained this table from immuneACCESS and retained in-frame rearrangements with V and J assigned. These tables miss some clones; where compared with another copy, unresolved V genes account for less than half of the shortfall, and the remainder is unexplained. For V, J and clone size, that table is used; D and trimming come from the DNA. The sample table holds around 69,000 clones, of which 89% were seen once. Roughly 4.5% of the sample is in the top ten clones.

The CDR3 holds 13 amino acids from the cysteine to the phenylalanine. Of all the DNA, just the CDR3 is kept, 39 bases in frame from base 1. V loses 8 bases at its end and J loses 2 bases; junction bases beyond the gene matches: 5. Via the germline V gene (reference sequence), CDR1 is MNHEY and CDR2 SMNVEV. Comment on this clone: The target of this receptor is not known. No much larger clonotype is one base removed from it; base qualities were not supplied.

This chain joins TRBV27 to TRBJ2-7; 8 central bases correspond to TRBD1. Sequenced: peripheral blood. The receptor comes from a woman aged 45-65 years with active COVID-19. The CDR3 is CASGVQGAYEQYF. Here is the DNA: TGTGCCAGCGGAGTACAGGGGGCCTACGAGCAGTACTTC.